The 13 T cell receptor beta chains listed next were all sequenced from one sample in a study of CD8 T cell repertoires and HIV-1 epitope variants. Sequencing was performed with immunoSEQ multiplex PCR; in TCRdb, only in-frame clones are kept and a portion is missing. There are thousands of clones in the sample; 55% to 80% occur only once, and about 40% lies in the top ten. Their antigen targets remain unknown. The sequencing input was cultured CD8+ T cells derived from PBMCs. The receptors stem from a male donor with HIV.

This clone was counted between two and nine times. This sequence joins TRBV9 and TRBJ1-1; D possibly corresponds to TRBD1 (6 bases). The CDR3 sequence is 14 residues long. The ends were cut back, 3 bases at V and 4 bases at J, with 13 bases in the middle. Germline CDR1 reads SGDLS; CDR2 reads YYNGEE. The CDR3 reads CASSETGGSTEAFF. The DNA for the CDR3 is TGTGCCAGCAGCGAGACAGGAGGGAGCACTGAAGCTTTCTTT.

This chain uses TRBV18 with TRBJ1-5, with TRBD1 matching 10 bases. The CDR3 has 16 amino acids. Germline trimming cut 2 bases from V and 6 bases from J; bases unmatched to any gene: 7. Germline loops: CDR1 KGHSH, CDR2 LQKENI. CDR3 nucleotide sequence: TGTGCCAGCTCACCATCAGGGACAGGGGTTTTTCAGCCCCAGCATTTT. This codes for CASSPSGTGVFQPQHF.

The CDR3 region has the DNA TGTGCCAGCAGCTTGGAGGGCATCAATTCACCCCTCCACTTT. It is translated as CASSLEGINSPLHF. This rearrangement joins TRBV5-4 to TRBJ1-6; D gene uncertain. Trimming stripped 0 bases from V and 7 bases from J, with 8 bases between. Germline CDR1 is SGHNT and CDR2 is YYREEE (reference sequence). The CDR3 is 14 amino acids.

The V gene is TRBV19, the J gene TRBJ1-4; 7 positions agree with TRBD1. CDR1 and CDR2 (germline): LNHDA, SQIVND (reference sequence). The ends lost 4 bases at V and 8 bases at J; junction bases unmatched: 16. CDR3 length: 17 residues. The CDR3: CASSTQTDRTMREKLFF. The CDR3 region has the DNA TGTGCCAGTAGTACACAAACGGACAGGACGATGCGGGAAAAACTGTTTTTT. Complete variable domain (other parts from reference TRBV19 and TRBJ1-4): DGGITQSPKYLFRKEGQNVTLSCEQNLNHDAMYWYRQDPGQGLRLIYYSQIVNDFQKGDIAEGYSVSREKKESFPLTVTSAQKNPTAFYLCASSTQTDRTMREKLFFGSGTQLSVL.

The rearrangement joins TRBV7-9 to TRBJ2-7, with D hard to call. The CDR3 extends over 14 amino acids. The V end was cut by 2 bases, the J end by 2 bases, with 10 bases between. CDR1 is SEHNR and CDR2 is FQNEAQ in the germline V gene (reference sequence). This chain's CDR3 is CASSLQEFTYEQYF. The CDR3 bases are TGTGCCAGCAGCTTACAGGAATTTACCTACGAGCAGTACTTC.

The chain is built from TRBV4-2 and TRBJ2-5; TRBD2 is a possible D gene (6 bases). The J call is uncertain, as TRBJ2-7 better fits the DNA end. Germline V gene sequence: CDR1 LGHNA, CDR2 YNFKEQ. The CDR3 consists of 12 residues. The CDR3 bases are TGTGCCAGCAGCCCCGGGGGATACGAGCAGTACTTC. This encodes CASSPGGYEQYF.

This sequence joins TRBV5-1 and TRBJ1-5; D remains ambiguous. The CDR3 is 14 amino acids. V lost 2 bases to trimming and J lost 4 bases, with 10 bases between them. Germline V gene data show CDR1 as SGHRS and CDR2 as YFSETQ. CDR3 sequence (DNA): TGCGCCAGCAGCTTTGACGGACTTAATCAGCCCCAGCATTTT. Encoded protein: CASSFDGLNQPQHF.

This chain joins TRBV25-1 and TRBJ2-5; perhaps TRBD1 as D (6 bases). This CDR3 is built from 16 residues. Germline V lookup: CDR1 MGHDK, CDR2 SYGVNS. V was clipped by 2 bases and J by 2 bases, with 15 bases between them. CDR3 residues: CASSEKVWTAQETQYF. CDR3 DNA: TGTGCCAGCAGTGAAAAGGTCTGGACAGCTCAAGAGACCCAGTACTTC.

The chain employs TRBV27 and TRBJ1-4; 11 bases are a match to TRBD1. The CDR3 runs 13 residues. Germline V gives CDR1 MNHEY, CDR2 SMNVEV (reference sequence). Trimming cost V 8 bases and J 8 bases; bases outside gene matches: 4. The CDR3 DNA follows: TGTGCCAGCCTGGACAGGGGGCGCGAAAAACTGTTTTTT. Protein sequence: CASLDRGREKLFF.

The chain combines TRBV28 with TRBJ2-1, with TRBD2 matching over 7 bases. Per the germline V gene, CDR1 is MDHEN and CDR2 is SYDVKM. J was trimmed by 7 bases and V by 2 bases; bases with no gene match: 5. The CDR3 sequence is 14 residues long. The chain's CDR3 is CASSLVGGNNEQFF. Written as DNA, the CDR3 is TGTGCCAGCAGTTTAGTGGGAGGGAATAATGAGCAGTTCTTC.

This clone was counted once. The J gene is TRBJ2-7, the V gene TRBV28, with unresolved D. There are 12 residues in the CDR3. With 3 bases removed from V and 3 bases from J, the gap between germline ends came to 6 bases. Germline CDR1 reads MDHEN; CDR2 reads SYDVKM. The CDR3 reads CASSFLNYEQYF. CDR3 DNA: TGTGCCAGCAGTTTCCTAAACTACGAGCAGTACTTC.

The chain links TRBV19 to TRBJ1-4; TRBD1 matches 9 bases. In germline, CDR1 is LNHDA, CDR2 SQIVND (reference sequence). The CDR3 totals 14 residues. J gave up 8 bases and V 6 bases, and 7 bases lay outside the gene matches. This CDR3 reads CASSTGQGREKLFF. CDR3 DNA: TGTGCCAGTAGCACGGGACAGGGACGAGAAAAACTGTTTTTT.

J is TRBJ1-2 and V is TRBV14; the match to TRBD1 covers 9 bases. Germline CDR1 and CDR2: SGHDN and FVKESK. V lost 2 bases, J lost 8 bases, and 12 bases stayed unmatched. This CDR3 has 16 amino acids. CDR3 in DNA: TGTGCCAGCAGCCAATTCCCCAAGGGGACAGGGCGAGGCTACACCTTC. Translating it yields CASSQFPKGTGRGYTF.